The 15 T cell receptor beta chains below were found in one sample sequenced in a study of CD8+ T cells in alopecia areata. Treatment of the sample: oral pan-JAK inhibitor, 5-10 mg twice daily. RNA extraction and reverse transcription yielded cDNA as sequencing template. The assay was immunoSEQ multiplex PCR, and TCRdb's table has in-frame clones only and misses some. The table records 90,000 to 150,000 clones, more than 45% of them present only once. The sequencing here drew on CD4+ T cells sorted from blood, taken at week 4, from a patient treated with tofacitinib. All receptors come from a human donor with alopecia areata.

This clone has only a few counts. The chain carries TRBV9 and TRBJ2-1; TRBD2 might be the D (6 bases). The CDR3 extends over 15 amino acids. Trimming removed 0 bases from V and 3 bases from J, with 10 bases in between. Germline V lookup: CDR1 SGDLS, CDR2 YYNGEE. This chain's CDR3 is CASSVDGRGYNEQFF. CDR3 DNA sequence: TGTGCCAGCAGCGTAGACGGGCGGGGCTACAATGAGCAGTTCTTC.

The chain's CDR3 is CSVKGTAIVGEQYF. CDR3 nucleotides: TGCAGCGTAAAAGGGACAGCTATCGTAGGCGAGCAGTACTTC. The chain has TRBV29-1 and TRBJ2-7; TRBD1 matches at 7 bases. This CDR3 is 14 amino acids long. Germline-derived CDR1 and CDR2 are SQVTM and ANQGSEA. Trimming took 6 bases from V and 6 from J; bases not matched to a gene: 14.

The V and J genes are TRBV27 and TRBJ1-2, with 7 bases fitting TRBD1. CDR1 is MNHEY, CDR2 SMNVEV, per germline (reference sequence). The CDR3 is made up of 17 amino acids. The V and J ends lost 5 bases and 7 bases, in that order; junction bases with no gene match: 19. The CDR3 DNA reads as TGTGCCAGCAGTACCCTGACAGGGACATTCTTCCGGCGTGGCTACACCTTC. This codes for CASSTLTGTFFRRGYTF.

The V and J genes are TRBV6-5 and TRBJ1-2; D is unresolved. The CDR3 totals 15 residues. The V and J ends lost 1 base and 7 bases respectively, with 16 bases between them. Looked up from germline, CDR1 is MNHEY and CDR2 is SVGAGI. The CDR3 nucleotides read TGTGCCAGCAGTTACTTTTCGGCGGACGTGGGTGGCTACACCTTC. Its protein is CASSYFSADVGGYTF.

The chain uses TRBV19 and TRBJ2-7; no clear D gene. CDR1 is LNHDA, CDR2 SQIVND, per germline (reference sequence). CDR3 length: 12 amino acids. V was cut by 4 bases and J by 2 bases, with 6 bases left in between. The chain's CDR3 is CASSSAAYEQYF. The CDR3 bases are TGTGCCAGTAGTAGCGCGGCCTACGAGCAGTACTTC.

The table lists this clone with a few counts. The chain employs TRBV2 and TRBJ2-1; D unclear. This CDR3 spans 11 amino acids. Germline CDR1 and CDR2: SNHLY and FYNNEI. V gave up 4 bases and J gave up 10 bases, with 8 bases separating them. The CDR3 DNA reads as TGTGCCAGCAGTGGACGCAACGAGCAGTTCTTC. It codes for CASSGRNEQFF. Using reference TRBV2 and TRBJ2-1 for the parts outside the CDR3, the full variable domain is EPEVTQTPSHQVTQMGQEVILRCVPISNHLYFYWYRQILGQKVEFLVSFYNNEISEKSEIFDDQFSVERPDGSNFTLKIRSTKLEDSAMYFCASSGRNEQFFGPGTRLTVL.

This chain uses TRBV30 with TRBJ2-1, with D uncertain. CDR1 is GTSNPN, CDR2 SVGIG, per germline (reference sequence). Trimming cost V 0 bases and J 6 bases, with 6 bases left between them. This CDR3 region has 12 residues. The CDR3, as DNA: TGTGCCTGGAGTGTCAACTCCAATGAGCAGTTCTTC. Amino acids: CAWSVNSNEQFF.

This clone has a handful of counts. J is TRBJ2-1 and V is TRBV19; D gene unclear. Trimming removed 3 bases from V and 5 bases from J, with 14 bases in between. CDR1 is LNHDA and CDR2 is SQIVND in the germline V gene (reference sequence). The CDR3 is made up of 15 amino acids. As DNA, the CDR3 is TGTGCCAGTAGTATGACAAGTGTCCTCAACAATGAGCAGTTCTTC. It is translated as CASSMTSVLNNEQFF.

This clone was detected a few times. The rearrangement uses TRBV29-1 and TRBJ2-7; D not certain. The germline V gene has CDR1 SQVTM and CDR2 ANQGSEA. Between the trimmed V and J ends, which lost 6 bases and 3 bases, there was a span of 21 bases. The CDR3 consists of 15 residues. The CDR3 sequence: CSVQTGPTEGYEQYF. In DNA, the CDR3 is TGCAGCGTCCAAACCGGGCCTACAGAAGGCTACGAGCAGTACTTC.

Only one count was recorded for this clone. V is TRBV4-1 and J is TRBJ2-1; a weak D match, TRBD1 (5 bases). The CDR3 consists of 16 residues. Germline lookup yields CDR1 MGHRA and CDR2 YSYEKL. V gave up 0 bases and J gave up 1 base, with 10 bases separating them. The CDR3 DNA sequence: TGCGCCAGCAGCCAAGAATCCAGGGTATCCTACAATGAGCAGTTCTTC. Protein: CASSQESRVSYNEQFF.

Regarding this clone: The sample contains more than one DNA sequence encoding this CDR3. The genes are TRBV30 and TRBJ1-2; D is unresolved. This CDR3 spans 12 amino acids. Trimming stripped 0 bases from V and 4 bases from J, with 6 bases between. CDR1 GTSNPN and CDR2 SVGIG come from the germline V gene (reference sequence). The CDR3 DNA sequence: TGTGCCTGGAGTGTACAGAGCTATGGCTACACCTTC. Its translation: CAWSVQSYGYTF.

The chain couples TRBV15 to TRBJ2-3, with D unclear. This CDR3 contains 14 residues. Per the germline V gene, CDR1 is LNHNV and CDR2 is YYDKDF (reference sequence). Trimming took off 5 bases at V and 0 bases at J, with 9 bases between the two ends. CDR3: CATSLRPSTDTQYF. CDR3 in DNA: TGTGCCACCAGCCTTCGACCCAGCACAGATACGCAGTATTTT.

This clone was recorded a few times. The DNA of the CDR3 is TGTGCCAGCAGTTACGGGGGAGACTATGGCTACACCTTC. This translates into CASSYGGDYGYTF. The chain joins TRBV6-5 to TRBJ1-2, with D maybe TRBD1 (5 bases). Germline CDR1 reads MNHEY; CDR2 reads SVGAGI. CDR3 length: 13 residues. Trimming removed 2 bases from V and 3 bases from J, with 7 bases in between.

The V and J genes are TRBV7-2 and TRBJ2-4, with 7 bases lining up with TRBD2. CDR1 and CDR2 from the germline V gene are SGHTA and FQGNSA. V dropped 1 base and J dropped 2; count of bases not matched to a gene: 2. This CDR3 contains 15 residues. CDR3 loop: CASSLGGSTKNIQYF. CDR3 sequence (DNA): TGTGCCAGCAGCTTAGGCGGGAGTACCAAAAACATTCAGTACTTC.

This clone has just a few counts. The gene calls are TRBV29-1 and TRBJ1-2, with no clear D. The CDR3 is 15 amino acids. Trimming stripped 0 bases from V and 8 bases from J, with 19 bases between. CDR1 and CDR2 from the germline V gene are SQVTM and ANQGSEA. The CDR3 sequence: CSVEDLSRQRSGYTF. The CDR3 DNA sequence: TGCAGCGTTGAAGATCTCAGCAGGCAGAGAAGCGGCTACACCTTC.